The source of this TCR beta chain is a study of blood T cells in healthy people across ages. Each sample used at least 6.5 million PBMCs. The table lists this clonotype with a few counts. Together with a sample-barcoded 5' primer, a J-beta primer mix was included in a second PCR lasting about 7 to 11 cycles. Each CDR3 protein gets one entry after TCRdb re-called the 5' RACE reads with MiXCR. The sample has roughly 700,000 distinct CDR3 sequences, about 52% seen once. J was trimmed by 5 bases and V by 1 base; bases with no gene match: 7. Germline CDR1 is SGHTA and CDR2 is FQGNSA. CDR3 size: 17 residues.

The receptor was derived from a woman aged 60 to 75 in good health. The genes are TRBV7-2 and TRBJ2-5; TRBD2 agrees at 13 bases. The sequencing input was blood. CDR3 in amino acids: CASSLGGLAGLVETQYF. In DNA, the CDR3 is TGTGCCAGCAGCTTAGGGGGACTAGCGGGATTGGTTGAGACCCAGTACTTC.